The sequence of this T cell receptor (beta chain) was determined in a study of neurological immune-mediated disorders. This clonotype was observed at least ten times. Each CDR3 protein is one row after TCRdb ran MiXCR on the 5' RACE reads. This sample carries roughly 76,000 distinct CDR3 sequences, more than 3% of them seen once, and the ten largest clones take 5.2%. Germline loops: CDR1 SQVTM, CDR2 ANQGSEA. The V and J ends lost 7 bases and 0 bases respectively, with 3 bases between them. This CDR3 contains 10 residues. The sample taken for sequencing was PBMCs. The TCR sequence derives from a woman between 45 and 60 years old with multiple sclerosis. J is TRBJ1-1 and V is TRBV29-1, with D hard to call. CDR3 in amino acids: CSALNTEAFF. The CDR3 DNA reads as TGCAGCGCATTGAACACTGAAGCTTTCTTT.